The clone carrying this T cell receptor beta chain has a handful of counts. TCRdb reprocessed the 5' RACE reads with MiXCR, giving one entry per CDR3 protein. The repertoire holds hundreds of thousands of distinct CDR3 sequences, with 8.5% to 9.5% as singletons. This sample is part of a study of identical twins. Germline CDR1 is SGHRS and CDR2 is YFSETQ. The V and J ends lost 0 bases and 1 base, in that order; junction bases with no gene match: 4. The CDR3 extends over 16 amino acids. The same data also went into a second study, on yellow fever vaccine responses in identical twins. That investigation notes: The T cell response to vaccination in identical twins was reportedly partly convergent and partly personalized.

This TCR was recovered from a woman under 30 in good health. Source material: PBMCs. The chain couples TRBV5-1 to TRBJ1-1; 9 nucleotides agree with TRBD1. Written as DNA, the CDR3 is TGCGCCAGCAGCTTGGGGAAACAGGGGGCGAACACTGAAGCTTTCTTT. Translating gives CASSLGKQGANTEAFF.